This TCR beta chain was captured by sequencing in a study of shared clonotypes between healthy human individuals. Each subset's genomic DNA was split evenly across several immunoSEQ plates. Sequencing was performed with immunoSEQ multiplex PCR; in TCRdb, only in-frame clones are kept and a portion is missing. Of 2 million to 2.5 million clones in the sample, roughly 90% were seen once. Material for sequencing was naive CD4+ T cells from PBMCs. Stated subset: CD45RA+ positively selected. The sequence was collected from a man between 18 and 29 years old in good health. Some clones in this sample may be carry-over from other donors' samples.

In nucleotides, the CDR3 is TGTGCCTGGAGTCCGACAGGGACGCTCGCCGGGGAGCTGTTTTTT. Amino acids: CAWSPTGTLAGELFF. J is TRBJ2-2 and V is TRBV30; the match to TRBD1 covers 7 bases. Germline values: CDR1 GTSNPN, CDR2 SVGIG (reference sequence). With 2 bases clipped from V and 6 bases from J, the junction kept 9 bases outside the gene matches. The CDR3 runs to 15 residues. The variable domain in full, completed from reference TRBV30 and TRBJ2-2, reads SQTIHQWPATLVQPVGSPLSLECTVEGTSNPNLYWYRQAAGRGLQLLFYSVGIGQISSEVPQNLSASRPQDRQFILSSKKLLLSDSGFYLCAWSPTGTLAGELFFGEGSRLTVL.